The 2 T cell receptor beta chains listed next were all sequenced from one sample in a study of read filtering for tumor transcriptome and immune sequencing. This library used approximately 370 ng RNA and molecular barcoded adaptors spanning alpha/delta and beta/gamma chains. TCRdb reanalysed the reads using MiXCR and keeps one entry per CDR3 protein. This table has around 130,000 distinct CDR3 sequences, about an eighth appearing once. The specimen sequenced was a population of CD138-negative cells sorted from bone marrow. The receptor source for this set is a donor over 35 with multiple myeloma.

As concerns this clonotype: A read error may explain this, as a much larger clone is one base away. The chain joins TRBV7-2 to TRBJ2-7; TRBD2 is a possible D gene (6 bases). The CDR3 contains 15 residues. Germline CDR1 is SGHTA and CDR2 is FQGNSA. CDR3 residues: CAGSLLTGSAYEQYF. Written as DNA, the CDR3 is TGTGCCGGCAGCTTATTAACCGGGAGCGCCTACGAGCAGTACTTC.

The table lists this clonotype with many counts. The V and J genes are TRBV10-3 and TRBJ2-1, with D possibly TRBD2 on 6 matching bases. V was pared by 10 bases and J by 9 bases, with 13 bases between. CDR1 ENHRY and CDR2 SYGVKD come from the germline V gene. CDR3 length: 11 amino acids. The CDR3 spells CATDEGGEQFF. The CDR3 region has the DNA TGTGCCACCGACGAGGGAGGTGAGCAGTTCTTC.